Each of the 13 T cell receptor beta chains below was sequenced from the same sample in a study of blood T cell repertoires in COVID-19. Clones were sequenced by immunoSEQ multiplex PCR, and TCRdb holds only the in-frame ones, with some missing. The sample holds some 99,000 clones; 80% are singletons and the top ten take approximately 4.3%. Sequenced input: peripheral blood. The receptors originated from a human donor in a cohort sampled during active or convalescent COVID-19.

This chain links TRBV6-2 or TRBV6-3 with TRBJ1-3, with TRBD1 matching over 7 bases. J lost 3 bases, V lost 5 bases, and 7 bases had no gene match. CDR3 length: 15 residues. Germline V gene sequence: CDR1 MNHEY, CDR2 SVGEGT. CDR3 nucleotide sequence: TGTGCCAGCAGTCGACAGGGATCGTTTGGAAACACCATATATTTT. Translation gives CASSRQGSFGNTIYF.

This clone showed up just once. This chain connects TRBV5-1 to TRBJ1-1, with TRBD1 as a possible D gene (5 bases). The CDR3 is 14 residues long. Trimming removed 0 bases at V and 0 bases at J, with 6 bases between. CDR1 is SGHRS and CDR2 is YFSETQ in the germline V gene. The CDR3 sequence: CASSLEGMNTEAFF. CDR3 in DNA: TGCGCCAGCAGCTTGGAGGGGATGAACACTGAAGCTTTCTTT.

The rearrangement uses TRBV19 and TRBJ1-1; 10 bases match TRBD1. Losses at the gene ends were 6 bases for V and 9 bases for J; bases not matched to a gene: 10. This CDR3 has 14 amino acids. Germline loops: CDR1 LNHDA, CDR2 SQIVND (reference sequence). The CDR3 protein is CASSPPGTGEQAFF. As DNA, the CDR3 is TGTGCCAGTAGCCCCCCCGGGACAGGGGAACAAGCTTTCTTT.

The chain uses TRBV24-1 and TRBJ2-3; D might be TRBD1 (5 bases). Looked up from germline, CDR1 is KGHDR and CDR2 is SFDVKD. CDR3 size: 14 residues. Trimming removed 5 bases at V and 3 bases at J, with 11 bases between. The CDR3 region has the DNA TGTGCCACCAGTGGCAGGGTAGGGACAGATACGCAGTATTTT. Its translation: CATSGRVGTDTQYF.

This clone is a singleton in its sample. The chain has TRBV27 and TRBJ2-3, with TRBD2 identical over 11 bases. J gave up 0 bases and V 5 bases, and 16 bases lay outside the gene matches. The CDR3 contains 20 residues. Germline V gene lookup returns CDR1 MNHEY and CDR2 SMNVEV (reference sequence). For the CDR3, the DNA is TGTGCCAGCAGTCTGGGGACTAGCGGATTCTTCCTCGCTAGCACAGATACGCAGTATTTT. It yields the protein CASSLGTSGFFLASTDTQYF.

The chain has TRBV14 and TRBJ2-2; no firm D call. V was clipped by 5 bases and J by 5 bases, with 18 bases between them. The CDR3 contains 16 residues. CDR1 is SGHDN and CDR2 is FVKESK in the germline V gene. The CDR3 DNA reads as TGTGCCAGCAGCTCACATAGGAGTTTTTCAACCGGGGAGCTGTTTTTT. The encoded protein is CASSSHRSFSTGELFF.

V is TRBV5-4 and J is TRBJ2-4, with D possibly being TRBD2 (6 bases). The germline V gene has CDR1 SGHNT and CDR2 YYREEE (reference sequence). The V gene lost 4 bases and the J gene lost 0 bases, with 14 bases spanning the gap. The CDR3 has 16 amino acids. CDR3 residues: CASSRAGTLAKNIQYF. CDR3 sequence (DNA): TGTGCCAGCAGCCGTGCGGGAACACTAGCCAAAAACATTCAGTACTTC.

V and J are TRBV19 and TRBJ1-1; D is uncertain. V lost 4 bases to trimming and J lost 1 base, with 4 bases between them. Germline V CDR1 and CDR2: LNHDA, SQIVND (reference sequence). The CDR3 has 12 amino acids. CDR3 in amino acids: CASSNRNTEAFF. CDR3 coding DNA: TGTGCCAGTAGTAACAGGAACACTGAAGCTTTCTTT.

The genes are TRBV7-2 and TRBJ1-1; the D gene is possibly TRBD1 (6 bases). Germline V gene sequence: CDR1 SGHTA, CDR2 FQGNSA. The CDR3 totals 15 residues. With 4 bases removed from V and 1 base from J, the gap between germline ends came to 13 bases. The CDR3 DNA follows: TGTGCCAGCAGCTACTCGACAGGAGAGAACACTGAAGCTTTCTTT. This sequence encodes CASSYSTGENTEAFF.

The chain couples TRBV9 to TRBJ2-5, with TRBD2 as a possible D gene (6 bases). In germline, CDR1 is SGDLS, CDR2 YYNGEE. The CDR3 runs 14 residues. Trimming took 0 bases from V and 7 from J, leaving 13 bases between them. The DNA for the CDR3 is TGTGCCAGCAGCGTAGACTACGGGGGTCTGACCCAGTACTTC. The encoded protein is CASSVDYGGLTQYF.

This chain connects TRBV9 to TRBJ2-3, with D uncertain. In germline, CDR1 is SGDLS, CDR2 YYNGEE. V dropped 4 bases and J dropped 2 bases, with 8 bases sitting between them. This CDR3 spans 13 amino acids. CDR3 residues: CASSPRITDTQYF. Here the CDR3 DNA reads TGTGCCAGCAGCCCTAGGATCACAGATACGCAGTATTTT.

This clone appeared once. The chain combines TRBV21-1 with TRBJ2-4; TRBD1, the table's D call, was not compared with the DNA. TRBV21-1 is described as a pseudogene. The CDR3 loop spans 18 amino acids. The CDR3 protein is CASSLTRETGKDKNIQYF. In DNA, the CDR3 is TGTGCCAGCAGCCTCACTCGGGAGACAGGGAAGGACAAAAACATTCAGTACTTC.

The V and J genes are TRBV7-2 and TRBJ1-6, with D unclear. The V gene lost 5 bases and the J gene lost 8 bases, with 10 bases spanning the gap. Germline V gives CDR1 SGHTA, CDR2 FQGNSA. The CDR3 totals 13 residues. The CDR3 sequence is CASSAAGYSPLHF. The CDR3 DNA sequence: TGTGCCAGCAGCGCCGCAGGTTATTCACCCCTCCACTTT.